This T cell receptor (beta chain) was retrieved from a study of post-analysis software for immune sequencing data. Study-level information: As for disease course, relapsing-remitting, secondary progressive and progressive-relapsing multiple sclerosis were all included.

Worth noting for this clonotype: As yet, its antigen is unknown. A clone one base away is much larger, so this may be a read error.

Sequencing libraries made from TCR beta cDNA carried unique molecular identifiers. TCRdb redid the calling of the PCR reads with MiXCR, one entry per CDR3 protein. Of around 190,000 distinct CDR3 sequences detected, 25% to 30% appear once; the ten largest clones hold nearly 3.5%. The germline CDR1 and CDR2 sequences are DFQATT and SNEGSKA (reference sequence). This CDR3 has 14 residues. The V gene lost 6 bases and the J gene lost 11 bases, with 25 bases spanning the gap. Findings of the study overall: Higher frequency in patients than in controls was seen for five TRBV segments, with TRBV5-6, TRBV5-1 and TRBV20-1 among them. Samples from one preparation batch, clustered by F measure, grouped strongly together. Compared with controls, patients showed significantly lower normalized Chao1 diversity.

The specimen was blood. The rearrangement uses TRBV20-1 and TRBJ2-5, with D maybe TRBD1 (6 bases). The source of this sequence is a girl younger than 18 with multiple sclerosis. CDR3: CSADLTSGGNEQYF. DNA of the CDR3: TGCAGTGCGGATTTGACCTCTGGGGGCAATGAGCAGTACTTC.